The rows below give T cell receptor beta chains drawn from one sample of a study of Tregs in tolerant kidney transplant recipients. Sequenced by immunoSEQ multiplex PCR; TCRdb stores in-frame clones only, minus some. The sample has about 240,000 clones, approximately 84% seen once. Sequencing was carried out using CD4+ T cells from blood. These receptor sequences come from a human donor in good health. CDR3s include the opening cysteine and the closing phenylalanine or tryptophan. D genes are given only for firm matches. The size of a clone is reported for some rows only, either as once, few or many, or as a class for expanded clones.

len: 14
d_gene: TRBD2
j_gene: TRBJ2-3
abundance: .
v_gene: TRBV13
CDR3aa: CASSLEAGEDTQYF
CDR3nt: TGTGCCAGCAGCTTAGAAGCGGGAGAAGATACGCAGTATTTT

len: 15
d_gene: TRBD2
j_gene: TRBJ2-7
abundance: .
v_gene: TRBV7-8
CDR3aa: CASSLVIAGDYEQYF
CDR3nt: TGTGCCAGCAGCTTAGTTATAGCGGGAGACTACGAGCAGTACTTC

len: 14
d_gene: TRBD2
j_gene: TRBJ2-5
abundance: .
v_gene: TRBV5-1
CDR3aa: CASSLLAGMETQYF
CDR3nt: TGCGCCAGCAGCTTACTAGCGGGGATGGAGACCCAGTACTTC

len: 16
d_gene: .
j_gene: TRBJ2-2
abundance: .
v_gene: TRBV29-1
CDR3aa: CSVEERALGGTGELFF
CDR3nt: TGCAGCGTTGAAGAGAGGGCACTAGGCGGCACCGGGGAGCTGTTTTTT

len: 13
d_gene: .
j_gene: TRBJ2-2
abundance: .
v_gene: TRBV19
CDR3aa: CASSILNTGELFF
CDR3nt: TGTGCCAGTAGTATTTTAAACACCGGGGAGCTGTTTTTT

len: 14
d_gene: .
j_gene: TRBJ2-7
abundance: .
v_gene: TRBV7-9
CDR3aa: CASSLATRSYEQYF
CDR3nt: TGTGCCAGCAGCTTAGCTACAAGATCCTACGAGCAGTACTTC

len: 17
d_gene: TRBD1
j_gene: TRBJ2-1
abundance: .
v_gene: TRBV19
CDR3aa: CASSIKGTGPPRDEQFF
CDR3nt: TGTGCCAGTAGTATAAAGGGGACAGGCCCACCCCGCGATGAGCAGTTCTTC

len: 16
d_gene: .
j_gene: TRBJ2-1
abundance: once
v_gene: TRBV29-1
CDR3aa: CSVEDSRGIGYNEQFF
CDR3nt: TGCAGCGTTGAAGATAGCAGGGGCATTGGATACAATGAGCAGTTCTTC

len: 13
d_gene: .
j_gene: TRBJ1-1
abundance: .
v_gene: TRBV9
CDR3aa: CASSLVGVTEAFF
CDR3nt: TGTGCCAGCAGCTTAGTCGGGGTGACTGAAGCTTTCTTT

len: 13
d_gene: TRBD1
j_gene: TRBJ2-7
abundance: .
v_gene: TRBV7-2
CDR3aa: CASSRDRAYEQYF
CDR3nt: TGTGCCAGCAGCCGGGACAGAGCCTACGAGCAGTACTTC

len: 15
d_gene: TRBD2
j_gene: TRBJ2-1
abundance: .
v_gene: TRBV6-1
CDR3aa: CASSRSSGSSGEQFF
CDR3nt: TGTGCCAGCAGTCGGTCTAGCGGGAGTTCCGGTGAGCAGTTCTTC

len: 17
d_gene: .
j_gene: TRBJ1-6
abundance: .
v_gene: TRBV10-3
CDR3aa: CAISDPRAGGSNSPLHF
CDR3nt: TGTGCCATCAGTGATCCCCGGGCCGGGGGTTCCAATTCACCCCTCCACTTT

len: 14
d_gene: TRBD1
j_gene: TRBJ2-5
abundance: .
v_gene: TRBV14
CDR3aa: CASSRDRGFKTQYF
CDR3nt: TGTGCCAGCAGCCGAGACAGGGGGTTCAAGACCCAGTACTTC

len: 17
d_gene: TRBD2
j_gene: TRBJ2-5
abundance: few
v_gene: TRBV4-1
CDR3aa: CASSQGPITSAGETQYF
CDR3nt: TGCGCCAGCAGCCAAGGCCCCATCACTAGCGCGGGAGAGACCCAGTACTTC

len: 13
d_gene: .
j_gene: TRBJ1-1
abundance: .
v_gene: TRBV18
CDR3aa: CASSQGRDTEAFF
CDR3nt: TGTGCCAGCTCACAGGGGCGCGACACTGAAGCTTTCTTT

len: 17
d_gene: .
j_gene: TRBJ2-3
abundance: .
v_gene: TRBV13
CDR3aa: CASSLESVGGRTDTQYF
CDR3nt: TGTGCCAGCAGCTTAGAATCGGTCGGGGGGCGCACAGATACGCAGTATTTT

len: 13
d_gene: .
j_gene: TRBJ2-3
abundance: .
v_gene: TRBV7-7
CDR3aa: CASSLTLGGTQYF
CDR3nt: TGTGCTAGCAGCTTAACACTCGGAGGTACGCAGTATTTT

len: 15
d_gene: .
j_gene: TRBJ2-1
abundance: .
v_gene: TRBV11-2
CDR3aa: CASSSPLEGRNEQFF
CDR3nt: TGTGCCAGCAGCTCTCCGTTGGAGGGGCGCAATGAGCAGTTCTTC

len: 15
d_gene: .
j_gene: TRBJ2-7
abundance: few
v_gene: TRBV4-1
CDR3aa: CASMQTAASSYEQYF
CDR3nt: TGCGCCAGCATGCAAACCGCCGCCAGCTCCTACGAGCAGTACTTC

len: 13
d_gene: .
j_gene: TRBJ2-2
abundance: .
v_gene: TRBV7-2
CDR3aa: CASSFRASGELFF
CDR3nt: TGTGCCAGCAGCTTTCGGGCGTCCGGGGAGCTGTTTTTT

len: 15
d_gene: .
j_gene: TRBJ1-1
abundance: .
v_gene: TRBV19
CDR3aa: CASTFVGRVDTEAFF
CDR3nt: TGTGCCAGTACTTTCGTGGGCAGGGTGGACACTGAAGCTTTCTTT

len: 14
d_gene: .
j_gene: TRBJ2-2
abundance: .
v_gene: TRBV7-6
CDR3aa: CASRTMANTGELFF
CDR3nt: TGTGCCAGCCGGACAATGGCGAACACCGGGGAGCTGTTTTTT

len: 12
d_gene: .
j_gene: TRBJ2-5
abundance: .
v_gene: TRBV9
CDR3aa: CASSVAQETQYF
CDR3nt: TGTGCCAGCAGCGTAGCCCAAGAGACCCAGTACTTC

len: 16
d_gene: .
j_gene: TRBJ2-1
abundance: .
v_gene: TRBV6-1
CDR3aa: CASSDRATYSYNEQFF
CDR3nt: TGTGCCAGCAGTGATCGAGCGACCTACTCCTACAATGAGCAGTTCTTC

len: 14
d_gene: .
j_gene: TRBJ2-2
abundance: few
v_gene: TRBV2
CDR3aa: CASSDSLLTGELFF
CDR3nt: TGTGCCAGCAGTGACAGCTTACTGACCGGGGAGCTGTTTTTT

len: 15
d_gene: .
j_gene: TRBJ1-5
abundance: .
v_gene: TRBV6-1
CDR3aa: CASQELFNSNQPQHF
CDR3nt: TGTGCCAGCCAGGAACTGTTCAATAGCAATCAGCCCCAGCATTTT

len: 14
d_gene: .
j_gene: TRBJ1-3
abundance: .
v_gene: TRBV6-5
CDR3aa: CASSYDGNRNTIYF
CDR3nt: TGTGCCAGCAGTTACGATGGAAACAGAAACACCATATATTTT

len: 15
d_gene: .
j_gene: TRBJ1-4
abundance: .
v_gene: TRBV5-1
CDR3aa: CASSLFGEEVEKLFF
CDR3nt: TGCGCCAGCAGCCTATTTGGGGAGGAGGTAGAAAAACTGTTTTTT

len: 15
d_gene: TRBD1
j_gene: TRBJ2-1
abundance: .
v_gene: TRBV6-5
CDR3aa: CASSFDRAIYNEQFF
CDR3nt: TGTGCCAGCAGTTTTGACAGGGCTATCTACAATGAGCAGTTCTTC

len: 15
d_gene: .
j_gene: TRBJ2-1
abundance: .
v_gene: TRBV19
CDR3aa: CASSPRGTVYNEQFF
CDR3nt: TGTGCCAGTAGTCCCCGAGGGACGGTTTACAATGAGCAGTTCTTC

len: 17
d_gene: .
j_gene: TRBJ1-3
abundance: .
v_gene: TRBV5-1
CDR3aa: CASSLGQLPFSGNTIYF
CDR3nt: TGCGCCAGCAGCTTGGGACAGCTCCCTTTCTCTGGAAACACCATATATTTT

len: 16
d_gene: TRBD2
j_gene: TRBJ2-3
abundance: .
v_gene: TRBV4-1
CDR3aa: CASSQGGAGATDTQYF
CDR3nt: TGCGCCAGCAGCCAAGGAGGGGCGGGAGCGACAGATACGCAGTATTTT

len: 15
d_gene: .
j_gene: TRBJ2-7
abundance: once
v_gene: TRBV9
CDR3aa: CASSVAGGHSYEQYF
CDR3nt: TGTGCCAGCAGCGTAGCTGGGGGGCACTCCTACGAGCAGTACTTC

len: 18
d_gene: .
j_gene: TRBJ1-6
abundance: .
v_gene: TRBV5-5
CDR3aa: CASSLRQQQSSYNSPLHF
CDR3nt: TGTGCCAGCAGCTTGAGACAGCAACAAAGCTCCTATAATTCACCCCTCCACTTT

len: 17
d_gene: TRBD2
j_gene: TRBJ2-1
abundance: once
v_gene: TRBV4-1
CDR3aa: CASSQDRAGGPRLEQFF
CDR3nt: TGCGCCAGCAGCCAAGACCGAGCGGGAGGTCCAAGGCTGGAGCAGTTCTTC

len: 14
d_gene: .
j_gene: TRBJ2-2
abundance: .
v_gene: TRBV9
CDR3aa: CASSVGDGHGELFF
CDR3nt: TGTGCCAGCAGCGTAGGGGATGGACACGGGGAGCTGTTTTTT

len: 16
d_gene: TRBD2
j_gene: TRBJ2-5
abundance: .
v_gene: TRBV10-1
CDR3aa: CASSDGLAGSQETQYF
CDR3nt: TGCGCCAGCAGTGACGGACTAGCGGGATCTCAAGAGACCCAGTACTTC

len: 15
d_gene: TRBD2
j_gene: TRBJ2-3
abundance: .
v_gene: TRBV27
CDR3aa: CASSRPGLAGDTQYF
CDR3nt: TGTGCCAGCAGCCGGCCGGGACTAGCGGGAGATACGCAGTATTTT

len: 14
d_gene: .
j_gene: TRBJ2-7
abundance: few
v_gene: TRBV9
CDR3aa: CASSGLGRTYEQYF
CDR3nt: TGTGCCAGCAGCGGGCTGGGACGGACCTACGAGCAGTACTTC

len: 13
d_gene: .
j_gene: TRBJ2-3
abundance: .
v_gene: TRBV11-2
CDR3aa: CASSRSVGGSQYF
CDR3nt: TGTGCCAGCAGCCGTTCGGTGGGGGGATCGCAGTATTTT

len: 14
d_gene: .
j_gene: TRBJ1-4
abundance: .
v_gene: TRBV19
CDR3aa: CASSISGRPEKLFF
CDR3nt: TGTGCCAGTAGTATTTCCGGTCGACCCGAAAAACTGTTTTTT

len: 13
d_gene: TRBD2
j_gene: TRBJ2-5
abundance: .
v_gene: TRBV9
CDR3aa: CASKRLAQETQYF
CDR3nt: TGTGCCAGCAAAAGACTAGCTCAAGAGACCCAGTACTTC

len: 14
d_gene: .
j_gene: TRBJ2-2
abundance: .
v_gene: TRBV2
CDR3aa: CASSDRDNTGELFF
CDR3nt: TGTGCCAGCAGTGACAGGGACAACACCGGGGAGCTGTTTTTT

len: 15
d_gene: .
j_gene: TRBJ2-7
abundance: .
v_gene: TRBV7-7
CDR3aa: CASSLAPETSYEQYF
CDR3nt: TGTGCTAGCAGCTTAGCGCCCGAAACTTCCTACGAGCAGTACTTC

len: 16
d_gene: TRBD1
j_gene: TRBJ1-2
abundance: .
v_gene: TRBV18
CDR3aa: CASSPPGTGASYGYTF
CDR3nt: TGTGCCAGCTCACCACCCGGGACAGGGGCTTCCTATGGCTACACCTTC

len: 15
d_gene: .
j_gene: TRBJ1-4
abundance: .
v_gene: TRBV29-1
CDR3aa: CSVLSLRGTNEKLFF
CDR3nt: TGCAGCGTTCTATCTTTAAGGGGGACCAACGAAAAACTGTTTTTT

len: 16
d_gene: .
j_gene: TRBJ1-4
abundance: .
v_gene: TRBV2
CDR3aa: CASFFTRQSTNEKLFF
CDR3nt: TGTGCCAGCTTTTTTACTAGACAGTCAACTAATGAAAAACTGTTTTTT

len: 14
d_gene: .
j_gene: TRBJ1-2
abundance: .
v_gene: TRBV7-8
CDR3aa: CASSLGGANYGYTF
CDR3nt: TGTGCCAGCAGCTTAGGGGGGGCTAACTATGGCTACACCTTC

len: 15
d_gene: TRBD2
j_gene: TRBJ2-3
abundance: .
v_gene: TRBV7-9
CDR3aa: CASRPLAGGTDTQYF
CDR3nt: TGTGCCAGCAGGCCACTAGCGGGGGGCACAGATACGCAGTATTTT

len: 15
d_gene: .
j_gene: TRBJ1-6
abundance: .
v_gene: TRBV28
CDR3aa: CASSPYRAYNSPLHF
CDR3nt: TGTGCCAGCAGTCCGTATAGAGCCTATAATTCACCCCTCCACTTT

len: 15
d_gene: TRBD1
j_gene: TRBJ1-2
abundance: .
v_gene: TRBV18
CDR3aa: CASSPSTGTRYGYTF
CDR3nt: TGTGCCAGCTCACCTTCGACAGGGACGAGATATGGCTACACCTTC

len: 14
d_gene: TRBD1
j_gene: TRBJ1-2
abundance: .
v_gene: TRBV5-1
CDR3aa: CASSFEGQGDGYTF
CDR3nt: TGCGCCAGCAGCTTTGAGGGACAGGGGGATGGCTACACCTTC

len: 14
d_gene: TRBD1
j_gene: TRBJ1-1
abundance: .
v_gene: TRBV5-6
CDR3aa: CASFRDRVNYEAFF
CDR3nt: TGTGCCAGCTTCCGAGACAGGGTAAATTATGAAGCTTTCTTT

len: 16
d_gene: TRBD2
j_gene: TRBJ2-1
abundance: .
v_gene: TRBV10-3
CDR3aa: CAISDRLAEGRDEQFF
CDR3nt: TGTGCCATCAGTGATCGACTAGCGGAAGGGCGCGATGAGCAGTTCTTC

len: 15
d_gene: TRBD1
j_gene: TRBJ2-7
abundance: .
v_gene: TRBV6-5
CDR3aa: CASRLGQGSSYEQYF
CDR3nt: TGTGCCAGCAGGCTGGGACAGGGGTCCTCCTACGAGCAGTACTTC